A single T cell receptor (beta chain) is shown here with its context. This specimen comes from a study of early T cells in non-severe SARS-CoV-2 infection. A single record per CDR3 protein comes from TCRdb applying MiXCR to the 5' RACE reads. The sample includes fewer than 85,000 distinct CDR3 sequences, over 8.5% of them seen just once. The CDR3 runs to 16 residues. Per germline, CDR1 MRHNA and CDR2 SNTAGT. With 10 bases clipped from V and 0 bases from J, the junction kept 11 bases outside the gene matches. V usage is TRBV6-4 and J usage is TRBJ2-3; 9 bases map to TRBD2. The sample comprised whole blood. The clonotype originates from an adult who was a healthcare worker with PCR-confirmed SARS-CoV-2 infection or an uninfected control (not recorded which). CDR3 amino acids: CAIPGGRATSTDTQYF. The CDR3 DNA reads as TGTGCCATCCCAGGCGGGAGGGCCACTAGCACAGATACGCAGTATTTT.